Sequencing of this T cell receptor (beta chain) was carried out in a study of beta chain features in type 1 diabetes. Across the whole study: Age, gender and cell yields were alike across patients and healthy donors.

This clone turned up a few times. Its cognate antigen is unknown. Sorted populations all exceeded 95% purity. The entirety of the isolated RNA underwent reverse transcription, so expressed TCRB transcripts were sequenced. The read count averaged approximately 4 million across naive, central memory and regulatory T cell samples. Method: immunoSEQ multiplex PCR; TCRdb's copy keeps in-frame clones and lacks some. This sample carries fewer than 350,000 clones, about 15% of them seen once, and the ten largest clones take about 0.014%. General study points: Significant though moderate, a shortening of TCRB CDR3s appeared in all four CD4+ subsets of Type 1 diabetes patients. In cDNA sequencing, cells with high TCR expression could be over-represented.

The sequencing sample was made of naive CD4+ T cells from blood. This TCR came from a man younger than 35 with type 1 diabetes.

CDR3 DNA sequence: TGTGCCAGCAGCCCAATCGGGACTTTGCAAGAGACCCAGTACTTC. Protein product: CASSPIGTLQETQYF. The rearrangement links TRBV7-2 to TRBJ2-5; the D gene is possibly TRBD2 (6 bases). Germline V gene data show CDR1 as SGHTA and CDR2 as FQGNSA. The CDR3 contains 15 residues. V lost 5 bases and J lost 2, with 15 bases in between.